The 2 T cell receptor beta chains below were found in one sample sequenced in a study of shared clonotypes between healthy human individuals. Generated by immunoSEQ multiplex PCR, the TCRdb table keeps only in-frame clones and is missing some. The table includes approximately 2.4 million clones, 90% to 96% detected once. The specimen was naive CD4+ T cells sorted from blood. Stated subset: CD45RA+ positively selected. All receptors derive from a man between 18 and 29 years old in good health.

The chain joins TRBV2 to TRBJ2-7; 9 bases are a match to TRBD2. The CDR3 is made up of 16 amino acids. After removal of 4 bases from V and 3 bases from J, the junction contained 10 bases not matched to a gene. CDR1 is SNHLY and CDR2 is FYNNEI in the germline V gene. CDR3 coding DNA: TGTGCCAGCAGTGTAAGGCGGGAGGGGGGCGGCTACGAGCAGTACTTC. Residues: CASSVRREGGGYEQYF.

This chain links TRBV6-6 with TRBJ1-2; 8 nucleotides agree with TRBD1. V shed 8 bases, J shed 8 bases, and the junction held 13 bases outside the gene matches. Germline CDR1 is MNHNY and CDR2 is SVGAGI (reference sequence). The CDR3 runs to 14 residues. The CDR3 coding sequence is TGTGCCAGCCGGCTTCCCGGGACAGGTTTCGGCTACACCTTC. Protein sequence: CASRLPGTGFGYTF.